This passage covers 31 T cell receptor beta chains from one sample sequenced in a study of OX40 agonist ivuxolimab in advanced cancers. The assay was immunoSEQ multiplex PCR, and TCRdb's table has in-frame clones only and misses some. The table records 80,000 or so clones, over 75% of them present only once. The source was CD4+ or CD8+ T cells sorted from blood, collected in a trial of the OX40 agonist ivuxolimab. All receptors derive from an adult with an advanced solid tumor such as melanoma, head and neck, liver or kidney cancer.

The chain joins TRBV13 to TRBJ1-1; D perhaps matches TRBD1 (5 bases). Trimming cost V 4 bases and J 3 bases, with 15 bases left between them. The V gene's germline CDR1 is PRHDT and CDR2 FYEKMQ (reference sequence). The CDR3 is 15 residues long. CDR3 nucleotide sequence: TGTGCCAGCAGCTCCCATGCGGGGCGAGACACTGAAGCTTTCTTT. This gives the protein CASSSHAGRDTEAFF.

The chain has TRBV28 and TRBJ2-7; D gene ambiguous. Trimming removed 5 bases at V and 0 bases at J, with 5 bases between. CDR3 length: 12 residues. Germline V gene sequence: CDR1 MDHEN, CDR2 SYDVKM. CDR3 region: CASSPFSYEQYF. The CDR3 DNA reads TGTGCCAGCAGTCCCTTCTCCTACGAGCAGTACTTC.

This clone was seen a few times. V gene TRBV5-1 combines with J gene TRBJ2-3, with D possibly being TRBD2 (5 bases). Germline V gives CDR1 SGHRS, CDR2 YFSETQ. CDR3 size: 15 residues. V gave up 1 base and J gave up 1 base, with 10 bases separating them. CDR3 nucleotides: TGCGCCAGCAGCTTGTTTGAGGGAGGCACAGATACGCAGTATTTT. Residues: CASSLFEGGTDTQYF.

The V and J genes are TRBV5-4 and TRBJ1-2; TRBD1 matches at 10 bases. The CDR3 is made up of 15 amino acids. The ends lost 0 bases at V and 2 bases at J; junction bases unmatched: 1. CDR1 is SGHNT and CDR2 is YYREEE in the germline V gene (reference sequence). Here the CDR3 DNA reads TGTGCCAGCAGCTTGGGGGGACAGGGGAACTATGGCTACACCTTC. It yields the protein CASSLGGQGNYGYTF. Full variable domain (rest looked up from reference TRBV5-4 and TRBJ1-2): ETGVTQSPTHLIKTRGQQVTLRCSSQSGHNTVSWYQQALGQGPQFIFQYYREEENGRGNFPPRFSGLQFPNYSSELNVNALELDDSALYLCASSLGGQGNYGYTFGSGTRLTVV.

This chain uses TRBV5-1 with TRBJ2-7; D is perhaps TRBD1 (5 bases). Trimming took 1 base from V and 1 from J, leaving 15 bases between them. CDR1 and CDR2 from the germline V gene are SGHRS and YFSETQ. This CDR3 region has 16 residues. CDR3 sequence (DNA): TGCGCCAGCAGCTTGTTGGGCAGGGTTGCGTCCTACGAGCAGTACTTC. Translating gives CASSLLGRVASYEQYF.

This clone was seen just once. The V gene is TRBV2, the J gene TRBJ2-5; 8 nucleotides align to TRBD1. The CDR3 loop spans 12 amino acids. J was trimmed by 3 bases and V by 9 bases; bases with no gene match: 3. The germline V gene encodes CDR1 SNHLY and CDR2 FYNNEI. Here the CDR3 DNA reads TGTGCCAGTATGGACAGGGAAGAGACCCAGTACTTC. Translated: CASMDREETQYF. The whole variable domain, remainder taken from reference TRBV2 and TRBJ2-5, is EPEVTQTPSHQVTQMGQEVILRCVPISNHLYFYWYRQILGQKVEFLVSFYNNEISEKSEIFDDQFSVERPDGSNFTLKIRSTKLEDSAMYFCASMDREETQYFGPGTRLLVL.

This rearrangement joins TRBV7-6 to TRBJ2-3; a possible D gene is TRBD1 (5 bases). CDR3 length: 16 residues. Germline CDR1 reads SGHVS; CDR2 reads FNYEAQ. V was pared by 1 base and J by 5 bases, with 16 bases between. The CDR3 DNA follows: TGTGCCAGCAGCTTAGTTCCAGTGGCAGGGCGAGATACGCAGTATTTT. Residues: CASSLVPVAGRDTQYF.

The V and J genes are TRBV6-6 and TRBJ2-7, with 12 bases lining up with TRBD2. The CDR3 loop spans 14 amino acids. J lost 4 bases, V lost 5 bases, and 3 bases had no gene match. Germline values: CDR1 MNHNY, CDR2 SVGAGI (reference sequence). CDR3 bases: TGTGCCAGCAGTCTCGGGACTAGCGGGTACGAGCAGTACTTC. Translating gives CASSLGTSGYEQYF.

The V call is TRBV2, the J call TRBJ2-2; 12 bases line up with TRBD2. The CDR3 sequence is 15 residues long. Germline trimming cut 4 bases from V and 5 bases from J; bases unmatched to any gene: 2. Germline lookup yields CDR1 SNHLY and CDR2 FYNNEI. CDR3 amino acids: CASSVGLAGTGELFF. CDR3 DNA sequence: TGTGCCAGCAGTGTAGGACTAGCGGGGACCGGGGAGCTGTTTTTT.

In regard to this clone: The same CDR3 arises from other DNA sequences in this sample as well. The chain has TRBV30 and TRBJ2-4; weak D call: TRBD1 (6 bases). This CDR3 spans 17 amino acids. Per germline, CDR1 GTSNPN and CDR2 SVGIG (reference sequence). Trimming took off 5 bases at V and 0 bases at J, with 20 bases between the two ends. The CDR3 DNA reads as TGTGCCTGGTCCGTCGGGGACACCGATCGAGCCAAAAACATTCAGTACTTC. This codes for CAWSVGDTDRAKNIQYF.

The chain uses TRBV5-1 and TRBJ2-5, with D tentatively TRBD1 (6 bases). The V end lost 3 bases, the J end lost 1 base, and 13 bases lay between the germline ends. The CDR3 extends over 15 amino acids. Germline-derived CDR1 and CDR2 are SGHRS and YFSETQ. CDR3 in amino acids: CASSSIKDSQETQYF. The CDR3 DNA reads as TGCGCCAGCAGCTCGATAAAGGACAGCCAAGAGACCCAGTACTTC. The full variable domain, in which reference TRBV5-1 and TRBJ2-5 provide the parts outside the CDR3, is KAGVTQTPRYLIKTRGQQVTLSCSPISGHRSVSWYQQTPGQGLQFLFEYFSETQRNKGNFPGRFSGRQFSNSRSEMNVSTLELGDSALYLCASSSIKDSQETQYFGPGTRLLVL.

J is TRBJ2-7 and V is TRBV19, with 7 bases aligning to TRBD2. Germline CDR1 reads LNHDA; CDR2 reads SQIVND (reference sequence). The CDR3 is made up of 14 amino acids. The J segment lost 4 bases and the V segment lost 4 bases, leaving 7 bases of the junction unmatched. Written as DNA, the CDR3 is TGTGCCAGTAGTAGGGCTAGCGGATGGTACGAGCAGTACTTC. Translating gives CASSRASGWYEQYF.

The chain has TRBV28 and TRBJ1-1, with D uncertain. The CDR3 runs 15 residues. Deletions cut 3 bases from V and 6 bases from J, with 17 bases between. Germline assignment: CDR1 MDHEN and CDR2 SYDVKM. CDR3 amino acids: CASSFILVRSAEAFF. The CDR3 nucleotides are TGTGCCAGCAGTTTTATTCTTGTCAGATCGGCTGAAGCTTTCTTT. Looking up the rest from reference TRBV28 and TRBJ1-1 gives the full variable domain: DVKVTQSSRYLVKRTGEKVFLECVQDMDHENMFWYRQDPGLGLRLIYFSYDVKMKEKGDIPEGYSVSREKKERFSLILESASTNQTSMYLCASSFILVRSAEAFFGQGTRLTVV.

The V and J genes are TRBV2 and TRBJ1-6; D is unresolved. Trimming pared 4 bases from V and 7 bases from J, leaving 11 bases between. CDR3 length: 14 amino acids. The germline V gene has CDR1 SNHLY and CDR2 FYNNEI. The CDR3 reads CASSGTGGNSPLHF. As DNA, the CDR3 is TGTGCCAGCAGTGGGACCGGAGGGAATTCACCCCTCCACTTT. Based on the CDR3 plus reference TRBV2 and TRBJ1-6, the full variable domain is EPEVTQTPSHQVTQMGQEVILRCVPISNHLYFYWYRQILGQKVEFLVSFYNNEISEKSEIFDDQFSVERPDGSNFTLKIRSTKLEDSAMYFCASSGTGGNSPLHFGNGTRLTVT.

The chain has TRBV5-1 and TRBJ2-1, with TRBD2 matching over 7 bases. The CDR3 covers 15 residues. V shed 0 bases, J shed 12 bases, and the junction held 12 bases outside the gene matches. The V gene's germline CDR1 is SGHRS and CDR2 YFSETQ. CDR3 coding DNA: TGCGCCAGCAGCTTGGAAACAGCGGGAATTTTAGGGCAGTTCTTC. The encoded protein is CASSLETAGILGQFF.

V and J are TRBV12-5 and TRBJ2-7; 9 nucleotides match TRBD1. Germline assignment: CDR1 LGHNT and CDR2 FRNRAP. V lost 2 bases to trimming and J lost 9 bases; unmatched junction nucleotides: 14. CDR3 length: 16 residues. The CDR3 DNA is TGTGCTAGTGGTTTGCTACCACAGGGGGCGTATAGCGGGCAGTACTTC. It encodes CASGLLPQGAYSGQYF.

This clone was seen a single time. This chain connects TRBV4-2 to TRBJ2-7; TRBD1 matches 8 bases. This CDR3 region has 15 residues. V shed 1 base and J 0 bases; nucleotides not matched to a gene: 2. The germline CDR1 and CDR2 sequences are LGHNA and YNFKEQ. CDR3 loop: CASSQGQGSSYEQYF. In DNA, the CDR3 is TGTGCCAGCAGCCAAGGACAGGGGAGCTCCTACGAGCAGTACTTC.

This clone has more than one count but fewer than ten. Because the CDR3's place on the DNA is in doubt, the DNA is left out and the CDR3 is given as listed by TCRdb. The genes are TRBV28 and TRBJ1-5; the table's D call of TRBD1 was not tested on the DNA. Per germline, CDR1 MDHEN and CDR2 SYDVKM. Counting both end residues, the CDR3 totals 15 amino acids. The CDR3 reads CASSILGQGDQPQHF.

The chain carries TRBV5-1 and TRBJ2-7; D perhaps matches TRBD2 (5 bases). Trimming left V 1 base short and J 3 bases short, with 11 bases between. The CDR3 contains 14 residues. CDR1 is SGHRS and CDR2 is YFSETQ in the germline V gene. CDR3 loop: CASSLPGIGYEQYF. The CDR3 DNA reads TGCGCCAGCAGCTTGCCCGGGATAGGCTACGAGCAGTACTTC.

This rearrangement joins TRBV4-1 to TRBJ2-4; D is possibly TRBD2 (5 bases). Trimming took 1 base from V and 0 from J, leaving 13 bases between them. The CDR3 totals 17 residues. Germline values: CDR1 MGHRA, CDR2 YSYEKL. This chain's CDR3 is CASSQVASGGAKNIQYF. DNA for the CDR3: TGCGCCAGCAGCCAAGTGGCAAGCGGCGGAGCCAAAAACATTCAGTACTTC.

J is TRBJ1-3 and V is TRBV5-6; 9 nucleotides match TRBD1. Germline values: CDR1 SGHDT, CDR2 YYEEEE. CDR3 length: 17 amino acids. The J segment lost 4 bases and the V segment lost 0 bases, leaving 8 bases of the junction unmatched. The CDR3 here is CASSLERDRARGNTIYF. The CDR3 DNA follows: TGTGCCAGCAGCTTGGAGCGGGACAGGGCTAGGGGAAACACCATATATTTT. Filled out from reference TRBV5-6 and TRBJ1-3, the complete variable domain reads DAGVTQSPTHLIKTRGQQVTLRCSPKSGHDTVSWYQQALGQGPQFIFQYYEEEERQRGNFPDRFSGHQFPNYSSELNVNALLLGDSALYLCASSLERDRARGNTIYFGEGSWLTVV.

The chain carries TRBV7-6 and TRBJ2-3; maybe TRBD2 (6 bases). V dropped 1 base and J dropped 6 bases, with 11 bases sitting between them. The CDR3 extends over 14 amino acids. CDR1 and CDR2 from the germline V gene are SGHVS and FNYEAQ. The DNA of the CDR3 is TGTGCCAGCAGCTTAGATCCGGGAGAGGATACGCAGTATTTT. Amino acid sequence: CASSLDPGEDTQYF.

CDR3 loop: CASRKRVRGTEAFF. The CDR3 nucleotides read TGTGCCAGCAGGAAAAGGGTTCGAGGGACTGAAGCTTTCTTT. V and J are TRBV28 and TRBJ1-1; D is unresolved. The CDR3 loop spans 14 amino acids. Deletions cut 6 bases from V and 5 bases from J, with 16 bases between. Germline assignment: CDR1 MDHEN and CDR2 SYDVKM.

The CDR3 region has the DNA TGTGCCAGTAGTAAGAGACAGGGAAGAGGCGGTCGACAAGAGACCCAGTACTTC. It translates to CASSKRQGRGGRQETQYF. The J gene is TRBJ2-5, the V gene TRBV19; 7 bases map to TRBD1. This CDR3 has 18 residues. Unmatched junction bases numbered 16, after V lost 4 bases and J lost 2 bases. Germline values: CDR1 LNHDA, CDR2 SQIVND (reference sequence).

V and J are TRBV6-5 and TRBJ1-4; 8 nucleotides agree with TRBD1. J gave up 4 bases and V 4 bases, and 5 bases lay outside the gene matches. CDR1 is MNHEY, CDR2 SVGAGI, per germline. The CDR3 spans 15 residues. The CDR3 is CASSFGQGYNEKLFF. The CDR3 nucleotides are TGTGCCAGCAGTTTCGGACAGGGATATAATGAAAAACTGTTTTTT.

V usage is TRBV23-1 and J usage is TRBJ2-7; 7 bases fit TRBD1. TRBV23-1 is recorded as an ORF, its role being uncertain. V lost 4 bases to trimming and J lost 2 bases; unmatched junction nucleotides: 14. CDR3 length: 17 residues. The CDR3 DNA reads as TGCGCCAGCAGTCCACCGACGGACAGGTCGATCGCCTACGAGCAGTACTTC. It encodes CASSPPTDRSIAYEQYF.

In this sample, this clone turned up a few times. The chain uses TRBV5-4 and TRBJ2-7; D remains unclear. The V gene's germline CDR1 is SGHNT and CDR2 YYREEE (reference sequence). CDR3 length equals 13 residues. With 0 bases removed from V and 0 bases from J, the gap between germline ends came to 4 bases. The CDR3 sequence: CASSLGISYEQYF. The CDR3 nucleotides read TGTGCCAGCAGCTTGGGCATCTCCTACGAGCAGTACTTC.

This chain connects TRBV6-6 to TRBJ2-2; D ambiguous. Germline V CDR1 and CDR2: MNHNY, SVGAGI (reference sequence). There are 11 residues in the CDR3. V dropped 10 bases and J dropped 5 bases, with 8 bases sitting between them. The CDR3 sequence is CATILTGELFF. Written as DNA, the CDR3 is TGTGCCACTATTTTAACCGGGGAGCTGTTTTTT.

The chain has TRBV9 and TRBJ1-1; 9 bases line up with TRBD1. The CDR3 spans 16 residues. The germline V gene has CDR1 SGDLS and CDR2 YYNGEE. The J segment lost 1 base and the V segment lost 0 bases, leaving 4 bases of the junction unmatched. The CDR3 is CASSVGTGVPNTEAFF. CDR3 nucleotides: TGTGCCAGCAGCGTAGGGACAGGGGTCCCGAACACTGAAGCTTTCTTT. Supplemented by reference TRBV9 and TRBJ1-1, the full variable domain reads DSGVTQTPKHLITATGQRVTLRCSPRSGDLSVYWYQQSLDQGLQFLIQYYNGEERAKGNILERFSAQQFPDLHSELNLSSLELGDSALYFCASSVGTGVPNTEAFFGQGTRLTVV.

J is TRBJ2-7 and V is TRBV9; a weak D match, TRBD2 (6 bases). Germline V gene sequence: CDR1 SGDLS, CDR2 YYNGEE. Trimming removed 0 bases from V and 5 bases from J, with 12 bases in between. The CDR3 is 14 residues long. The chain's CDR3 is CASSVAGARDEQYF. The CDR3, as DNA: TGTGCCAGCAGCGTAGCGGGAGCGCGAGACGAGCAGTACTTC.

This clone turned up a few times. Other DNA sequences from this sample encode an identical CDR3 as well. V gene TRBV9 combines with J gene TRBJ2-7; 8 nucleotides agree with TRBD1. This CDR3 is built from 14 residues. CDR1 SGDLS and CDR2 YYNGEE come from the germline V gene. After removal of 0 bases from V and 3 bases from J, the junction contained 2 bases not matched to a gene. DNA for the CDR3: TGTGCCAGCAGCGTAGTTGGACAGGGCTACGAGCAGTACTTC. Translating gives CASSVVGQGYEQYF.